The rows below give T cell receptor beta chains drawn from one sample of a study of cytomegalovirus exposure and HLA in healthy donors. Profiled with immunoSEQ multiplex PCR; TCRdb holds only in-frame clones, not every one. The data contain 150,000 to 200,000 clones, 80% of them singletons. The sample was PBMCs. These TCRs come from a woman in her forties in good health and CMV-seronegative. CDR3s include the opening cysteine and the closing phenylalanine or tryptophan. A D gene is named only where the DNA matches it firmly. Clone size appears in some rows only: once, few, many, or a class for an expanded clone.

size: NA
D: TRBD1
J: TRBJ1-5
V: TRBV19
length: 15
DNA: TGTGCCAGTATGTTCGGGACAGGGAACAATCAGCCCCAGCATTTT
CDR3: CASMFGTGNNQPQHF

size: NA
D: TRBD1
J: TRBJ1-2
V: TRBV9
length: 14
DNA: TGTGCCAGCAGCCCCTGGGACAGGGCCTATGGCTACACCTTC
CDR3: CASSPWDRAYGYTF

size: once
D: TRBD2
J: TRBJ2-3
V: TRBV27
length: 17
DNA: TGTGCCAGCAGCCGGGGGACTAGCGGGAGGCGTGGGGATACGCAGTATTTT
CDR3: CASSRGTSGRRGDTQYF

size: NA
D: NA
J: TRBJ2-7
V: TRBV5-1
length: 14
DNA: TGCGCCAGCAGCTTGGGCGGGGCCTCCTACGAGCAGTACTTC
CDR3: CASSLGGASYEQYF

size: NA
D: NA
J: TRBJ1-4
V: TRBV4-2
length: 17
DNA: TGTGCCAGCAGCCAAGTTAAAGGGGCGGAATGGGATGAAAAACTGTTTTTT
CDR3: CASSQVKGAEWDEKLFF

size: NA
D: NA
J: TRBJ2-5
V: TRBV28
length: 13
DNA: TGTGCCAGCCGCTTCCCACCGGGGGAGACCCAGTACTTC
CDR3: CASRFPPGETQYF

size: few
D: NA
J: TRBJ2-1
V: TRBV2
length: 12
DNA: TGTGCCAGCAGGGGCCCCTACAATGAGCAGTTCTTC
CDR3: CASRGPYNEQFF

size: NA
D: TRBD2
J: TRBJ2-7
V: TRBV9
length: 15
DNA: TGTGCCAGCAGCGCCGGGGGGGGGAGCTCCTACGAGCAGTACTTC
CDR3: CASSAGGGSSYEQYF

size: NA
D: NA
J: TRBJ2-2
V: TRBV20-1
length: 11
DNA: TGCAGTGCTAGAACCTATAGGGAGCTGTTTTTT
CDR3: CSARTYRELFF

size: few
D: TRBD2
J: TRBJ2-7
V: TRBV10-2
length: 18
DNA: TGCGCCAGCCGCCCGGGACTAGCGGGGGGGTTTTCAATCCACGAGCAGTACTTC
CDR3: CASRPGLAGGFSIHEQYF

size: NA
D: TRBD1
J: TRBJ2-5
V: TRBV9
length: 15
DNA: TGTGCCAGCAGCGAATCCGGGACAGGGGTGGAGACCCAGTACTTC
CDR3: CASSESGTGVETQYF

size: NA
D: NA
J: TRBJ2-5
V: TRBV18
length: 13
DNA: TGTGCCAGCTCTAGCGCCAGGCTGGAGACCCAGTACTTC
CDR3: CASSSARLETQYF

size: NA
D: TRBD1
J: TRBJ2-2
V: TRBV9
length: 17
DNA: TGTGCCAGCAGCCCTCGGGGGACAGGGGGCCTAACCGGGGAGCTGTTTTTT
CDR3: CASSPRGTGGLTGELFF

size: NA
D: TRBD1
J: TRBJ1-6
V: TRBV19
length: 14
DNA: TGTGCCAGTAGTGCCTGGACAGGGCAATCACCCCTCCACTTT
CDR3: CASSAWTGQSPLHF

size: NA
D: TRBD1
J: TRBJ2-6
V: TRBV5-1
length: 18
DNA: TGCGCCAGCACCTCCCTACAGGGGCATCCCTCTGGGGCCAACGTCCTGACTTTC
CDR3: CASTSLQGHPSGANVLTF

size: NA
D: TRBD1
J: TRBJ2-7
V: TRBV6-1
length: 17
DNA: TGTGCCAGCAGTGAATCTTTATTTGGGACAGGTGTGTACGAGCAGTACTTC
CDR3: CASSESLFGTGVYEQYF

size: NA
D: TRBD2
J: TRBJ2-5
V: TRBV5-1
length: 15
DNA: TGCGCCAGCAGCATAGCGGGAGGGCCGGAGGAGACCCAGTACTTC
CDR3: CASSIAGGPEETQYF

size: NA
D: NA
J: TRBJ1-1
V: TRBV19
length: 14
DNA: TGTGCCAGTAGTATAGAATCAGTGAACACTGAAGCTTTCTTT
CDR3: CASSIESVNTEAFF

size: NA
D: TRBD1
J: TRBJ1-5
V: TRBV27
length: 19
DNA: TGTGCCAGCAGTAAGATTGGAGGGGGCGATGGTCTGGGCAATCAGCCCCAGCATTTT
CDR3: CASSKIGGGDGLGNQPQHF

size: NA
D: TRBD1
J: TRBJ1-1
V: TRBV10-2
length: 15
DNA: TGCGCCAGCAGCCCTGGACAGGGAAGGTACACTGAAGCTTTCTTT
CDR3: CASSPGQGRYTEAFF

size: NA
D: NA
J: TRBJ2-5
V: TRBV7-2
length: 14
DNA: TGTGCCAGCAGCGCTCGGCGGGTACAAGAGACCCAGTACTTC
CDR3: CASSARRVQETQYF

size: NA
D: TRBD2
J: TRBJ2-1
V: TRBV27
length: 17
DNA: TGTGCCAGCAGTTCCCCGTCACTAGCGGGCAACAACAATGAGCAGTTCTTC
CDR3: CASSSPSLAGNNNEQFF

size: NA
D: TRBD1
J: TRBJ1-6
V: TRBV19
length: 17
DNA: TGTGCCAGTAGACCCTACCCCGGGACAGGGATTGATTCACCCCTCCACTTT
CDR3: CASRPYPGTGIDSPLHF

size: once
D: NA
J: TRBJ2-7
V: TRBV5-1
length: 15
DNA: TGCGCCAGCAGCTTGGTTTCCATACCCTCCTACGAGCAGTACTTC
CDR3: CASSLVSIPSYEQYF

size: NA
D: NA
J: TRBJ1-1
V: TRBV28
length: 14
DNA: TGTGCCAGCAGTTCATACTACAGGACGGCTGAGGCTTTCTTT
CDR3: CASSSYYRTAEAFF